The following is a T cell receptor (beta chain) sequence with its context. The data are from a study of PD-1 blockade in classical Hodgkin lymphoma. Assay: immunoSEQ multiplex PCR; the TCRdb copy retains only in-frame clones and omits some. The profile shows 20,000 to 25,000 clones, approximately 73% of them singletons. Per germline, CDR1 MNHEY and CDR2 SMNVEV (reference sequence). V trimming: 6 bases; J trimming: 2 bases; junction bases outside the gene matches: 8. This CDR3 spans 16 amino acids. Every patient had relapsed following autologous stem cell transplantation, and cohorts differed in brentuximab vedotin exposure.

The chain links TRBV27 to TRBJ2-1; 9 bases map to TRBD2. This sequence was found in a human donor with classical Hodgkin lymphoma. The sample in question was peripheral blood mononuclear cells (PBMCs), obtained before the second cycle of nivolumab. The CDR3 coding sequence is TGTGCCAGCAGCTTTAGCGGGAGTGGTACCTACAATGAGCAGTTCTTC. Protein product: CASSFSGSGTYNEQFF.